The source of this T cell receptor beta chain is a study of blood T cell repertoires in COVID-19. Study-level information: Samples came from the United States, Italy and Spain, spanning acute and convalescent COVID-19. T cells, B-cell-depleted T cells, or PBMCs supplied cDNA or gDNA.

The CDR3 has 15 residues. The germline gives CDR1 MNHEY, CDR2 SVGAGI. The V gene end was trimmed by 0 bases and the J gene end by 8 bases; junction bases not matched to a gene: 6. Original handling: Nucleated cell counts were estimated from reference gene primer amplification. Assay used: immunoSEQ multiplex PCR; TCRdb lists only in-frame clones, some missing. V and J calls plus clone size are reproduced from that table; the DNA served to infer D and trimming. The sample records approximately 66,000 clones, over 70% being singletons. The source material was peripheral blood. The receptor's source is a man in his sixties with acute or convalescent COVID-19. This chain joins TRBV6-5 and TRBJ1-4; 7 bases map to TRBD1. The CDR3 here is CASSYSNRGAEKLFF. The CDR3 DNA reads as TGTGCCAGCAGTTACTCTAACAGGGGAGCCGAAAAACTGTTTTTT.